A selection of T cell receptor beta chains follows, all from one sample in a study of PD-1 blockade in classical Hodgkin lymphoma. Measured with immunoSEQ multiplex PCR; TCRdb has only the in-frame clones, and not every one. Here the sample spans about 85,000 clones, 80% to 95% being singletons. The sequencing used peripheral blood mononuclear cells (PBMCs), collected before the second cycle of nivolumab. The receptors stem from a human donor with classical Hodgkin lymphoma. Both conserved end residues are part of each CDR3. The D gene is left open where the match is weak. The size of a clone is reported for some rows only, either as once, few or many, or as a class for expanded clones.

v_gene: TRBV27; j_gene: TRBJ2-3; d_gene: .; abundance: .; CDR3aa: CASSLGVTDTQYF; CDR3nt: TGTGCCAGCAGTTTAGGGGTAACAGATACGCAGTATTTT
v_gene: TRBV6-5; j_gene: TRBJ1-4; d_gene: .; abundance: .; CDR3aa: CASRNWAGNEKLFF; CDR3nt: TGTGCCAGCAGGAATTGGGCGGGAAATGAAAAACTGTTTTTT
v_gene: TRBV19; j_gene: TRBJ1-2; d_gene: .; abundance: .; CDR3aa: CASSPRTGNYGYTF; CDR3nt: TGTGCCAGTAGTCCCCGGACGGGGAACTATGGCTACACCTTC
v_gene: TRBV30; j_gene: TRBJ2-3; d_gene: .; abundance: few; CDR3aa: CAWSEFGDTQYF; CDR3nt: TGTGCCTGGAGTGAATTTGGGGATACGCAGTATTTT
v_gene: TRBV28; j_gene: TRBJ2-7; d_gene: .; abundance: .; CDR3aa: CASSLALLPGLLSYEQYF; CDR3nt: TGTGCCAGCAGTTTAGCGCTCTTACCGGGACTCCTGAGCTACGAGCAGTACTTC
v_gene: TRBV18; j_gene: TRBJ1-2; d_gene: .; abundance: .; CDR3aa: CASSPVLGGNQLYGYTF; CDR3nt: TGTGCCAGCTCACCAGTGCTGGGGGGGAATCAGTTATATGGCTACACCTTC
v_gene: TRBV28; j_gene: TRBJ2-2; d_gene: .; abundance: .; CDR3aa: CASSLAGRKNTGELFF; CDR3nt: TGTGCCAGCAGTTTAGCAGGGAGAAAGAACACCGGGGAGCTGTTTTTT
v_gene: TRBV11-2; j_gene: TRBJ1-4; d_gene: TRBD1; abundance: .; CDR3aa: CASRPGQGGGEKLFF; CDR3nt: TGTGCCAGCAGACCCGGACAGGGGGGAGGTGAAAAACTGTTTTTT
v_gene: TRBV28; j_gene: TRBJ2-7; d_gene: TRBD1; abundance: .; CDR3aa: CASKVTGGGSYEQYF; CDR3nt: TGTGCCAGCAAGGTTACAGGGGGCGGCTCCTACGAGCAGTACTTC
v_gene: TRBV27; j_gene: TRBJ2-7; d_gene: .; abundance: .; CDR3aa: CASRTLDKAYEQYF; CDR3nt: TGTGCCAGCAGAACCTTGGACAAAGCGTACGAGCAGTACTTC
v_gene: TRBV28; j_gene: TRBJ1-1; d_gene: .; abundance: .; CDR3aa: CASSIRTVGDTEAFF; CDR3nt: TGTGCCAGCAGTATCCGGACGGTGGGGGACACTGAAGCTTTCTTT
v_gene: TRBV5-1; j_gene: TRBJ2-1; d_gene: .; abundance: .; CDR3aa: CASSVGQIYNEQFF; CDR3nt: TGCGCCAGCAGCGTCGGACAGATTTACAATGAGCAGTTCTTC
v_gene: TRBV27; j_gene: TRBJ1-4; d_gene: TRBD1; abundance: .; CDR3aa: CASSFRAGQANNEKLFF; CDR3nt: TGTGCCAGCAGTTTCCGGGCGGGACAGGCAAATAATGAAAAACTGTTTTTT
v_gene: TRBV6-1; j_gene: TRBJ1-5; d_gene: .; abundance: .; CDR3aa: CASSEQGGNQPQHF; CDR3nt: TGTGCCAGCAGTGAACAGGGAGGCAATCAGCCCCAGCATTTT
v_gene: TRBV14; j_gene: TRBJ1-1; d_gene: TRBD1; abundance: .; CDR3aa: CASSQGQGTEAFF; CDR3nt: TGTGCCAGCAGCCAAGGACAGGGCACTGAAGCTTTCTTT
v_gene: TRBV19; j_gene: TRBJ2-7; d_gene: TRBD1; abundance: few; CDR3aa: CASSNRDRAYEQYF; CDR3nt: TGTGCCAGTAGTAACCGGGACAGGGCATACGAGCAGTACTTC
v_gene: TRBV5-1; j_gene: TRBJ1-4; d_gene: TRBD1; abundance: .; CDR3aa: CASSLVTGVRAKLFF; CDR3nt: TGCGCCAGCAGCTTGGTAACAGGGGTACGCGCAAAACTGTTTTTT